This T cell receptor beta chain was found in a study of cytomegalovirus exposure and HLA in healthy donors. Overall study results and limits: CMV antigen specificity was confirmed in vitro for a few CMV-associated chains.

As regards this clone: The target antigen is unknown. Other DNA sequences within the sample encode an identical CDR3.

It was with 60 Vbeta and 13 Jbeta primers that the PCR ran. Clones were sequenced by immunoSEQ multiplex PCR, and TCRdb holds only the in-frame ones, with some missing. There are about 150,000 clones in the sample; around 85% occur only once, and approximately 1.3% lies in the top ten. The CDR3 has 14 residues. Germline loops: CDR1 MNHNS, CDR2 SASEGT. V was pared by 7 bases and J by 1 base, with 1 base of the junction left unmatched. The receptor's source is a man between 50 and 59 years old in good health and CMV-seropositive. The rearrangement uses TRBV6-1 and TRBJ2-7; TRBD2 matches at 13 bases. The source material was PBMCs. DNA of the CDR3: TGTGCCAGCAAACTAGCGGGAGGGTCCTACGAGCAGTACTTC. Translation: CASKLAGGSYEQYF.